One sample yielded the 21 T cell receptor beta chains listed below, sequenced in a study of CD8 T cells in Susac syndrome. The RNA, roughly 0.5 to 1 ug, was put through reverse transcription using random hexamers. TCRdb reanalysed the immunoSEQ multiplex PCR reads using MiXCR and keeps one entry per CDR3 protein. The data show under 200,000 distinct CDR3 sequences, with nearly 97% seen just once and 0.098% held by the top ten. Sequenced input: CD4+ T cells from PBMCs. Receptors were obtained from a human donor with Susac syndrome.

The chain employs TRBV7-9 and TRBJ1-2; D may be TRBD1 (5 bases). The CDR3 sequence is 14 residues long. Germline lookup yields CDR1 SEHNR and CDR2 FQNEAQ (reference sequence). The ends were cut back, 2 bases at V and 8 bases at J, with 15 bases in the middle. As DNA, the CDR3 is TGTGCCAGCAGCTTACCGGGACGGTTGACGGGCTACACCTTC. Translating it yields CASSLPGRLTGYTF.

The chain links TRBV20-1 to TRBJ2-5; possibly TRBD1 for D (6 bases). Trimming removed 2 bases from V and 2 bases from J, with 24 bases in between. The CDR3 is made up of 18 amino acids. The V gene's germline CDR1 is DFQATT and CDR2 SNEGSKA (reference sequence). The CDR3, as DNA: TGCAGTGCTAGACGTGGCGGGTTGGGACATTGGCAGCAAGAGACCCAGTACTTC. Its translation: CSARRGGLGHWQQETQYF.

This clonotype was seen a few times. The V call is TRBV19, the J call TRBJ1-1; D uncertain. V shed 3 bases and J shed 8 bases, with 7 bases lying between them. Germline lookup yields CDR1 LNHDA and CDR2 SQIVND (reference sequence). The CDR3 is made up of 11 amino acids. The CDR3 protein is CASSIWREAFF. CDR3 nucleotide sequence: TGTGCCAGTAGTATCTGGAGAGAAGCTTTCTTT.

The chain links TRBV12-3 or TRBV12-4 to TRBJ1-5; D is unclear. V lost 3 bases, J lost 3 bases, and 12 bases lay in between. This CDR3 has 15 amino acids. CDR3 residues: CASSLAGEDNQPQHF. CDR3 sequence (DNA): TGTGCCAGCAGTTTGGCAGGAGAGGACAATCAGCCCCAGCATTTT.

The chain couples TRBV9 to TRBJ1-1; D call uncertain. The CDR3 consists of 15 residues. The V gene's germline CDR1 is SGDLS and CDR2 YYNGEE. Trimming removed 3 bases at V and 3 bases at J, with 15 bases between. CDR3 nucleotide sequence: TGTGCCAGCAGCGCCCAGGATTACCCGGACACTGAAGCTTTCTTT. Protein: CASSAQDYPDTEAFF.

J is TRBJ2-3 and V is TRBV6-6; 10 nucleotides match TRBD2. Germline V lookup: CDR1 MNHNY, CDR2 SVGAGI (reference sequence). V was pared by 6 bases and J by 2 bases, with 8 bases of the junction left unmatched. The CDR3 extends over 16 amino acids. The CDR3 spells CASRKETSGFTDTQYF. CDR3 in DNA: TGTGCCAGCAGAAAAGAGACTAGCGGGTTCACAGATACGCAGTATTTT.

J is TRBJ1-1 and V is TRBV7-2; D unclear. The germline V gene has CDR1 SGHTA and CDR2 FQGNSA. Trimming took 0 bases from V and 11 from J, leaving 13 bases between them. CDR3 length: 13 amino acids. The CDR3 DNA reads TGTGCCAGCAGCTTAGCGGAAAGGATGGACGCTTTCTTT. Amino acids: CASSLAERMDAFF.

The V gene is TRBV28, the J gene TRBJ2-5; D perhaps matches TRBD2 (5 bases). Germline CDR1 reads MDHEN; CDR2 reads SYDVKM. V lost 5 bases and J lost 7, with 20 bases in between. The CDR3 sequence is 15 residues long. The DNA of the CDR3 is TGTGCCAGCAGTGTCCACAGTGCGGGCGTTCGGACCCAGTACTTC. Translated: CASSVHSAGVRTQYF. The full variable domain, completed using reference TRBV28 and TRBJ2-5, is DVKVTQSSRYLVKRTGEKVFLECVQDMDHENMFWYRQDPGLGLRLIYFSYDVKMKEKGDIPEGYSVSREKKERFSLILESASTNQTSMYLCASSVHSAGVRTQYFGPGTRLLVL.

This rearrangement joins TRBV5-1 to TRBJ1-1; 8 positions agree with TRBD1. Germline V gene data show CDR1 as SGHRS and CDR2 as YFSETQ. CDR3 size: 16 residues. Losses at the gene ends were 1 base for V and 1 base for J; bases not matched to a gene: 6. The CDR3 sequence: CASSLNFDRGNTEAFF. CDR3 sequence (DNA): TGCGCCAGCAGCTTGAACTTTGACAGGGGGAACACTGAAGCTTTCTTT.

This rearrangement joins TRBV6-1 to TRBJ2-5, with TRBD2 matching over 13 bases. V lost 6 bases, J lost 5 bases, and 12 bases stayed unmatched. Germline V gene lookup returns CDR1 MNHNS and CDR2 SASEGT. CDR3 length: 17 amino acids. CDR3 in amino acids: CASRKLAGGPDRETQYF. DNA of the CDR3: TGTGCCAGCAGAAAACTAGCGGGGGGGCCCGATCGGGAGACCCAGTACTTC.

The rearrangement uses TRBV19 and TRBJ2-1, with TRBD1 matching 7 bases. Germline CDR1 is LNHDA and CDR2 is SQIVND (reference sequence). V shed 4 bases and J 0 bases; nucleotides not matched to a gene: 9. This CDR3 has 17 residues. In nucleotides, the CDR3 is TGTGCCAGTAGTAAAATCGGGACAGCCGTCTCCTACAATGAGCAGTTCTTC. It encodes CASSKIGTAVSYNEQFF.

CDR3 bases: TGTGCCAGCGCCAAGAGACCGAACACCGGGGAGCTGTTTTTT. It encodes CASAKRPNTGELFF. The chain links TRBV9 to TRBJ2-2; D uncertain. Trimming pared 7 bases from V and 0 bases from J, leaving 10 bases between. The length of the CDR3 is 14 residues. CDR1 is SGDLS and CDR2 is YYNGEE in the germline V gene.

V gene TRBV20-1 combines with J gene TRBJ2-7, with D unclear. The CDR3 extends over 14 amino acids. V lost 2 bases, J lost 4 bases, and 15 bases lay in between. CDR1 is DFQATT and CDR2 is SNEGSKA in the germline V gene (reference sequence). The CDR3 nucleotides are TGCAGTGCTAGACGTGGGCCATGGGGTTACGAGCAGTACTTC. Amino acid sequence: CSARRGPWGYEQYF.

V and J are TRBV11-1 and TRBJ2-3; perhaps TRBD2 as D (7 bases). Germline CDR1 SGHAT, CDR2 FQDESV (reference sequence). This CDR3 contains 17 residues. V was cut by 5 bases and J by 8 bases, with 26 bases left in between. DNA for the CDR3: TGTGCCAGCAGCCCAGGCTTCGCGGGGGCGGTTTCTCGTACGCAGTATTTT. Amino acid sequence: CASSPGFAGAVSRTQYF.

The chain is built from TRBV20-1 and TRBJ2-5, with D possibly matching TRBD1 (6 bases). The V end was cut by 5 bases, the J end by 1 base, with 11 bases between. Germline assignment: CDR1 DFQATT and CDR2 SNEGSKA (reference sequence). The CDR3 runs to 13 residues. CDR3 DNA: TGCAGTGCTCCAACAGGGACCCAAGAGACCCAGTACTTC. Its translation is CSAPTGTQETQYF.

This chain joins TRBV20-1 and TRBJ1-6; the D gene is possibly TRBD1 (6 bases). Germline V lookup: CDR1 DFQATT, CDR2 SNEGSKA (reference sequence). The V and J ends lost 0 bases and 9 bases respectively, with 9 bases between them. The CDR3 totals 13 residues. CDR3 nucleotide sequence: TGCAGTGCTAGAGATGGGGACACTTCACCCCTCCACTTT. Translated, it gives CSARDGDTSPLHF.

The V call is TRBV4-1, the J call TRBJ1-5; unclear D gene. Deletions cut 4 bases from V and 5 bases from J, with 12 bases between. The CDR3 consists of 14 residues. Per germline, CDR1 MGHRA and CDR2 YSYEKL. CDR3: CASSPRGIYQPQHF. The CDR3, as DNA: TGCGCCAGCAGCCCACGAGGGATCTATCAGCCCCAGCATTTT.

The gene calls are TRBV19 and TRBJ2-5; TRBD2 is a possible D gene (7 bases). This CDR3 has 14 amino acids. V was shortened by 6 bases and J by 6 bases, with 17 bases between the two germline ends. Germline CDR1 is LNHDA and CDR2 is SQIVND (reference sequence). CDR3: CASSPGGSAKTQYF. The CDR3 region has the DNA TGTGCCAGTAGCCCGGGGGGCTCGGCAAAGACCCAGTACTTC.

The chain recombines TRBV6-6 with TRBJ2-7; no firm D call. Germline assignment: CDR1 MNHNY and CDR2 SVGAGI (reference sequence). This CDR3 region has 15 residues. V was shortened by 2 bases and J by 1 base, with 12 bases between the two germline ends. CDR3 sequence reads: CASSYPTQYSYEQYF. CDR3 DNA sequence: TGTGCCAGCAGTTACCCCACACAATATTCCTACGAGCAGTACTTC.

The CDR3 bases are TGTGCCAGCAGTCCACGACAGGGTTTGGAGACCCAGTACTTC. Protein sequence: CASSPRQGLETQYF. The rearrangement uses TRBV27 and TRBJ2-5; TRBD1 matches at 7 bases. The V gene's germline CDR1 is MNHEY and CDR2 SMNVEV (reference sequence). Trimming at V came to 5 bases and at J to 5 bases, leaving 8 bases not matched to a gene. The CDR3 consists of 14 residues.

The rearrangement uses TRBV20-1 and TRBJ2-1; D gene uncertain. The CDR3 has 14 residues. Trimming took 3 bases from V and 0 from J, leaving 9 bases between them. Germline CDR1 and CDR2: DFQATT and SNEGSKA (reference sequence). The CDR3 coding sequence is TGCAGTGCTAGGGGTGGAAACTCCTACAATGAGCAGTTCTTC. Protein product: CSARGGNSYNEQFF.